What follows are 9 T cell receptor beta chains derived from one specimen sequenced in a study of response to subunit inactivated influenza vaccine (dated by TCRdb to the late 2010s). Library preparation used RT-PCR. The sequencer listed for this sample is Illumina HiSeq 2500. The public reads were quality trimmed at Q25 with fastp and then assembled into clones with MiXCR by TCRdb, keeping productive beta chains. Entries that share a CDR3 protein sequence are merged under the most common genes and DNA. This sample comprises about 520,000 distinct CDR3 sequences, 6.5% to 8% of them detected only once. The ten top clones hold around 13% of the sample. This specimen consisted of PBMCs from blood, obtained around 2 years after vaccination. Source of these receptors: a man aged 50-75 years who received an inactivated influenza vaccine. Donor details come from another sample of the same person, matched by shared clones.

The V call is TRBV20-1, the J call TRBJ2-1, with 10 bases aligning to TRBD2. Germline assignment: CDR1 DFQATT and CDR2 SNEGSKA (reference sequence). This CDR3 comprises 15 residues. V gave up 4 bases and J gave up 3 bases; unmatched junction bases: 6. The CDR3 loop is CSATQTSGIYNEQFF. CDR3 coding DNA: TGCAGTGCTACACAAACTAGCGGGATCTACAATGAGCAGTTCTTC.

This clonotype was observed a handful of times. This sequence joins TRBV5-1 and TRBJ1-3; D unresolved. Between the trimmed V and J ends, which lost 0 bases and 0 bases, there was a span of 7 bases. Germline values: CDR1 SGHRS, CDR2 YFSETQ. There are 15 residues in the CDR3. The CDR3 loop reads CASSLERVSGNTIYF. CDR3 nucleotides: TGCGCCAGCAGCTTGGAAAGGGTCTCTGGAAACACCATATATTTT. The entire variable domain, with the rest obtained from reference TRBV5-1 and TRBJ1-3, is as follows: KAGVTQTPRYLIKTRGQQVTLSCSPISGHRSVSWYQQTPGQGLQFLFEYFSETQRNKGNFPGRFSGRQFSNSRSEMNVSTLELGDSALYLCASSLERVSGNTIYFGEGSWLTVV.

The chain couples TRBV6-2 or TRBV6-3 to TRBJ2-1; 9 nucleotides match TRBD2. The CDR3 has 16 amino acids. The ends lost 4 bases at V and 1 base at J; junction bases unmatched: 5. Germline V gene data show CDR1 as MNHEY and CDR2 as SVGEGT. The CDR3 region has the DNA TGTGCCAGCAGTTCTGGGGCGGGAGGGTCCTACAATGAGCAGTTCTTC. As protein: CASSSGAGGSYNEQFF.

This sequence joins TRBV20-1 and TRBJ2-1; D is tentatively TRBD1 or TRBD2 (5 bases each). The CDR3 consists of 14 residues. Looked up from germline, CDR1 is DFQATT and CDR2 is SNEGSKA (reference sequence). The V end lost 5 bases, the J end lost 9 bases, and 20 bases lay between the germline ends. This CDR3 is CSAGTGPLGAEQFF. DNA of the CDR3: TGCAGTGCTGGGACCGGGCCCCTCGGGGCTGAGCAGTTCTTC.

This clonotype has only a few counts. The rearrangement uses TRBV28 and TRBJ2-2; D gene uncertain. The CDR3 covers 14 residues. Germline V lookup: CDR1 MDHEN, CDR2 SYDVKM. The V gene lost 6 bases and the J gene lost 4 bases, with 12 bases spanning the gap. For the CDR3, the DNA is TGTGCCAGCAGGATCCGGAGACCCACCGGGGAGCTGTTTTTT. Protein: CASRIRRPTGELFF.

This clonotype turned up a few times. V usage is TRBV6-1 and J usage is TRBJ1-6, with a tentative D call TRBD1 (6 bases). This CDR3 comprises 15 residues. In germline, CDR1 is MNHNS, CDR2 SASEGT. Trimming left V 3 bases short and J 6 bases short, with 12 bases between. The CDR3 DNA reads TGTGCCAGCAGTGAGGCCGGGACAACTAATTCACCCCTCCACTTT. It yields the protein CASSEAGTTNSPLHF.

This clonotype was detected many times. The J gene is TRBJ1-4, the V gene TRBV9; D may be TRBD1 (5 bases). Trimming removed 4 bases at V and 5 bases at J, with 18 bases between. Germline assignment: CDR1 SGDLS and CDR2 YYNGEE. The CDR3 runs to 16 residues. The CDR3 coding sequence is TGTGCCAGCAGCTCTCCGGACATTTTTTTAAATGAAAAACTGTTTTTT. It yields the protein CASSSPDIFLNEKLFF.

The rearrangement joins TRBV5-1 to TRBJ1-1, with D hard to call. Between the trimmed V and J ends, which lost 3 bases and 6 bases, there was a span of 15 bases. The CDR3 runs 14 residues. Germline CDR1 reads SGHRS; CDR2 reads YFSETQ. The CDR3 region is CASSSDHGRPEAFF. In DNA form, the CDR3 reads TGCGCCAGCAGCTCAGACCACGGCCGGCCTGAAGCTTTCTTT.

This clonotype was counted only a few times. V usage is TRBV11-2 and J usage is TRBJ2-5; no clear D. Trimming cost V 6 bases and J 3 bases, with 11 bases left between them. The CDR3 has 13 amino acids. CDR1 is SGHAT, CDR2 FQNNGV, per germline. CDR3 coding DNA: TGTGCCAGCAGTTGGAGTCTGGAAGAGACCCAGTACTTC. Amino acid sequence: CASSWSLEETQYF.